These 2 T cell receptor beta chains originate from one sample sequenced in a study of shared clonotypes between healthy human individuals. Profiled with immunoSEQ multiplex PCR; TCRdb holds only in-frame clones, not every one. The sample lists about 520,000 clones; 81% were seen once. Sequenced input: PBMCs. All receptors come from a woman in her thirties or forties in good health. Some clones in this sample may be carry-over from other donors' samples.

This clone was counted between two and nine times. The chain uses TRBV7-2 and TRBJ2-1; a weak D match, TRBD2 (5 bases). CDR3 length: 15 amino acids. Germline V gives CDR1 SGHTA, CDR2 FQGNSA. Trimming left V 5 bases short and J 2 bases short, with 13 bases between. The CDR3 spells CASSPQSGPYNEQFF. CDR3 bases: TGTGCCAGCAGCCCCCAAAGCGGTCCCTACAATGAGCAGTTCTTC.

The chain recombines TRBV30 with TRBJ1-6, with 9 bases matching TRBD1. Germline V gene lookup returns CDR1 GTSNPN and CDR2 SVGIG (reference sequence). The length of the CDR3 is 13 residues. With 1 base clipped from V and 16 bases from J, the junction kept 8 bases outside the gene matches. The CDR3 loop is CAWSGRTGESLHF. In DNA form, the CDR3 reads TGTGCCTGGAGTGGAAGGACAGGGGAGAGTCTCCACTTT.